This T cell receptor (beta chain) is from a study of technical replicates of blood from a handful of donors. CDR3 length equals 15 residues. V was trimmed by 1 base and J by 2 bases, leaving 12 bases between them. Germline V CDR1 and CDR2: SGHDT, YYEEEE. This table comes from immunoSEQ multiplex PCR, and its TCRdb copy is limited to in-frame clones, with some not included. The sample includes about 97,000 clones, around 96% of them seen just once. This clone was observed a single time. V gene TRBV5-6 combines with J gene TRBJ1-1; tentatively, D is TRBD1 (5 bases). Material for sequencing was T cells isolated from PBMCs. The sequence derives from a human donor in good health. This CDR3 is CASSLYLGENTEAFF. CDR3 nucleotide sequence: TGTGCCAGCAGCTTGTACCTAGGGGAAAACACTGAAGCTTTCTTT.